This T cell receptor (beta chain) was identified in a study of early T cells in non-severe SARS-CoV-2 infection. Study context: Chains stayed unpaired after sequencing of bulk RNA from unsorted whole blood. General observations from the study: VDJdb matching skewed toward anti-spike CD8 responses, missing private and CD4 specificities.

This CDR3 is 19 amino acids long. Trimming cost V 4 bases and J 3 bases; bases outside gene matches: 11. Germline CDR1 SEHNR, CDR2 FQNEAQ (reference sequence). This clonotype was observed many times. Antigen: not known. Separate cDNA molecules each had unique molecular identifiers attached to them. MiXCR was run by TCRdb on the 5' RACE reads, yielding one entry per CDR3 protein. There are roughly 28,000 distinct CDR3 sequences in the sample; roughly 4.1% occur only once, and around 5.6% lies in the top ten. The J gene is TRBJ2-3, the V gene TRBV7-9; 15 positions agree with TRBD2. The clonotype originates from an adult who was a healthcare worker with PCR-confirmed SARS-CoV-2 infection or an uninfected control (not recorded which). Sequencing was performed on whole blood. CDR3 in DNA: TGTGCCAGCAGCTCCGGGACTAGCGGGGGGCCCCTAAGGACAGATACGCAGTATTTT. It specifies CASSSGTSGGPLRTDTQYF.